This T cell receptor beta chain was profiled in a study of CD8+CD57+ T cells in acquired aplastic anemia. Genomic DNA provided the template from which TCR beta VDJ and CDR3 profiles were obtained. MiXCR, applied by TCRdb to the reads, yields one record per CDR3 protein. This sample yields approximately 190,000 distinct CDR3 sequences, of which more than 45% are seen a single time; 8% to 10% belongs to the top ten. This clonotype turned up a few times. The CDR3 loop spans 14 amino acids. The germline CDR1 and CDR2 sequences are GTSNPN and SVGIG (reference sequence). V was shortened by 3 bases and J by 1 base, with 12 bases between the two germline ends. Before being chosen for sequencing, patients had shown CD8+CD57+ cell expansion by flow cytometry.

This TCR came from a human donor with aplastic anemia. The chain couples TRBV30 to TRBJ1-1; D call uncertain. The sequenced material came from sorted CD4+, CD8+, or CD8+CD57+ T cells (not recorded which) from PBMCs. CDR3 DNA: TGTGCCTGGAGGCGGACGGTACAGAACACTGAAGCTTTCTTT. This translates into CAWRRTVQNTEAFF.